This T cell receptor (beta chain) was captured in a study of T cell repertoires in cytomegalovirus infection. Study-wide context: CMV infection and matching HLA type were both indicated by public TCR beta signatures. General study results and limits: Individuals carrying CMV plus the relevant HLA were identified by cumulative frequency of public TCR beta families. Across the ex vivo response, the dominant clonotypes were HLA-C-restricted CMV-specific TCR beta clonotypes.

Via MiXCR, TCRdb re-called the reads, giving one row per CDR3 protein. The sample includes 310,000 or so distinct CDR3 sequences, around a sixth of them seen just once. In the case of this clonotype: What it recognizes is unknown.

The sequence came from a human donor in good health (CMV status not recorded). Some clones in this sample may be carry-over from other donors' samples. Sequenced input: PBMCs.

The CDR3 region has the DNA TGTGCCACCAGCCGCTTGAGGCAGGAGACCCAGTACTTC. Encoded protein: CATSRLRQETQYF. The chain employs TRBV15 and TRBJ2-5; D uncertain. With 5 bases removed from V and 5 bases from J, the gap between germline ends came to 12 bases. The CDR3 covers 13 residues. The V gene's germline CDR1 is LNHNV and CDR2 YYDKDF (reference sequence).